Sequencing of this T cell receptor (beta chain) was carried out in a study of neurological immune-mediated disorders. This clonotype was seen repeatedly, ten times or more. Germline V gives CDR1 MNHEY, CDR2 SVGEGT. Unmatched junction bases numbered 11, after V lost 6 bases and J lost 6 bases. CDR3 length equals 15 residues. One entry per CDR3 protein, called by TCRdb with MiXCR from the 5' RACE reads. This table holds 25,000 to 35,000 distinct CDR3 sequences, over 20% found once. The sample was PBMCs. This TCR was recovered from a woman between 55 and 75 years old in good health. The chain joins TRBV6-2 or TRBV6-3 to TRBJ2-7; TRBD2 matches 10 bases. The CDR3: CASRLLAGLGGEQYF. The CDR3 coding sequence is TGTGCCAGCAGGCTACTAGCGGGATTGGGTGGCGAGCAGTACTTC.